This TCR beta chain is drawn from a study of cytomegalovirus exposure and HLA in healthy donors. Study-wide findings and caveats: The listing of roughly 160 TCR beta chains classed them as cytomegalovirus-associated.

Notes on this clone: What it recognizes is unknown.

The V gene end was trimmed by 4 bases and the J gene end by 6 bases; junction bases not matched to a gene: 15. The CDR3 sequence is 16 residues long. From germline, CDR1 is SGDLS and CDR2 YYNGEE. The PCR made use of 60 Vbeta and 13 Jbeta primers. Profiling relied on immunoSEQ multiplex PCR, and the TCRdb table lists in-frame clones only, not all of them. The profile covers fewer than 200,000 clones, with about 77% appearing a single time and approximately 1.3% taken by the ten largest. Input material: PBMCs. The sequence came from a man younger than 40 in good health and CMV-seronegative. V is TRBV9 and J is TRBJ1-2; 7 bases agree with TRBD1. In nucleotides, the CDR3 is TGTGCCAGCAGCTCCCGAGGAGGCGGAGACAGGGATGGCTACACCTTC. Translating it yields CASSSRGGGDRDGYTF.